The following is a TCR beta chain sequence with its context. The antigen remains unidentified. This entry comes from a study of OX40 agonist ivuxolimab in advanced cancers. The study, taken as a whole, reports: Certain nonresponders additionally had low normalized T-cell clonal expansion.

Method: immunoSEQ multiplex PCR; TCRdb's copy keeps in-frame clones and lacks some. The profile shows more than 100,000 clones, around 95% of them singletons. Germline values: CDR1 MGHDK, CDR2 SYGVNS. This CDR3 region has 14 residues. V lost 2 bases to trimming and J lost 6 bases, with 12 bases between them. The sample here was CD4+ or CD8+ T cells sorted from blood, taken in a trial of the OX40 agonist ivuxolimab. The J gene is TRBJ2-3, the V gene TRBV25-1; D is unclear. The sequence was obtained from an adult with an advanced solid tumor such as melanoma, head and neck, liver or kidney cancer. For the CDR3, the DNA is TGTGCCAGCAGTGAACGGGCAGCAGTTGATACGCAGTATTTT. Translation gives CASSERAAVDTQYF.